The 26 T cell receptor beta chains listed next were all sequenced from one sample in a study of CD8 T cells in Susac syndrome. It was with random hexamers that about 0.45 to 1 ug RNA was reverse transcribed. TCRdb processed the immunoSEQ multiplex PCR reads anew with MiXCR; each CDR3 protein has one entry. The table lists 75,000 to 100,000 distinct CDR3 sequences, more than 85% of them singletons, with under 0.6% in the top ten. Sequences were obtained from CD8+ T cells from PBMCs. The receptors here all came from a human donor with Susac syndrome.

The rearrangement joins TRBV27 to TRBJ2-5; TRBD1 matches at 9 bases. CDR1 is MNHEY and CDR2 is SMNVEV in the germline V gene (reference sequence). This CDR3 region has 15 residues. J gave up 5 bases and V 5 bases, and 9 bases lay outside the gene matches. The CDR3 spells CASSTGTGSMETQYF. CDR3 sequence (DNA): TGTGCCAGCAGTACAGGGACAGGGTCAATGGAGACCCAGTACTTC.

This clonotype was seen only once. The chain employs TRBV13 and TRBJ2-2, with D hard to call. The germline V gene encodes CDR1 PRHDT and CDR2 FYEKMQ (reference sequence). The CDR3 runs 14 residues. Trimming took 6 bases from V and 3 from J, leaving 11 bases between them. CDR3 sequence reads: CASSSQTYTGELFF. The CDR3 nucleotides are TGTGCCAGCAGTAGCCAGACCTACACCGGGGAGCTGTTTTTT.

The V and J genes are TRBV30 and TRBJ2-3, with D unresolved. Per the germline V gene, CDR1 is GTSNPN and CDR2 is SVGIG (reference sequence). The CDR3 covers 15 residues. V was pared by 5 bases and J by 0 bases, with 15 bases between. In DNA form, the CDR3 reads TGTGCCTGGGAACGAGCCCTTGGGAGCACAGATACGCAGTATTTT. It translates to CAWERALGSTDTQYF.

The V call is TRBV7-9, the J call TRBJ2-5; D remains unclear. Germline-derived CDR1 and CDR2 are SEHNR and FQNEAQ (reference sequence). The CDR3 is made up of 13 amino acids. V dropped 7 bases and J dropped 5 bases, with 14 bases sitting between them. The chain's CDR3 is CASMVVVGETQYF. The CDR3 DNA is TGTGCCAGCATGGTGGTTGTCGGGGAGACCCAGTACTTC.

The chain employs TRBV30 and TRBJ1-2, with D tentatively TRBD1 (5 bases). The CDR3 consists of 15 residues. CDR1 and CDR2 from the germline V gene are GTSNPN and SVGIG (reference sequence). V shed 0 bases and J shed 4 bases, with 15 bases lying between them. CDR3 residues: CAWSVPSEGFYGYTF. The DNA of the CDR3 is TGTGCCTGGAGTGTACCCAGTGAGGGGTTCTATGGCTACACCTTC.

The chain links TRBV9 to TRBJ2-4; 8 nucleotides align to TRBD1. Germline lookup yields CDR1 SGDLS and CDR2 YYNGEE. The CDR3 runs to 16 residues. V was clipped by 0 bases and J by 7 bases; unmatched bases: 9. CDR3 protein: CASSVVDRGQGNIQYF. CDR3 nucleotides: TGTGCCAGCAGCGTAGTCGACAGGGGCCAAGGGAACATTCAGTACTTC.

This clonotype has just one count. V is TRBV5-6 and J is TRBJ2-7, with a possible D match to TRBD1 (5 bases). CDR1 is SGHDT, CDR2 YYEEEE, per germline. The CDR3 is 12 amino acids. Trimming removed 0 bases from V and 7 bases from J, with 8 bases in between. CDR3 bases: TGTGCCAGCAGCTTGGGACCAGGGGAGCAGTACTTC. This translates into CASSLGPGEQYF.

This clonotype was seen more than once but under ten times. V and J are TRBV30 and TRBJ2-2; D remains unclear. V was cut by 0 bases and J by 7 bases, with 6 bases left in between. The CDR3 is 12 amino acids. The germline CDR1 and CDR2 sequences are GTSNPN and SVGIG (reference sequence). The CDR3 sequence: CAWSVAIGELFF. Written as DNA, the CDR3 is TGTGCCTGGAGTGTGGCCATCGGGGAGCTGTTTTTT.

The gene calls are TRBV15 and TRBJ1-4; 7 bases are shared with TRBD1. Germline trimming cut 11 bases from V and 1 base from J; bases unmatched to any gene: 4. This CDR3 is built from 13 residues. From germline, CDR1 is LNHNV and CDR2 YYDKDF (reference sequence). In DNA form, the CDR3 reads TGTGCCCCCGGACAGGAAACTAATGAAAAACTGTTTTTT. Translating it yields CAPGQETNEKLFF.

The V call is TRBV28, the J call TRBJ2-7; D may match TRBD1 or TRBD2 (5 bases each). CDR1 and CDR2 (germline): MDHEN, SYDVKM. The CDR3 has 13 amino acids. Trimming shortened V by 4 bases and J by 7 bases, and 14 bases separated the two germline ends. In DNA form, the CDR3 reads TGTGCCAGCAGTTGGGGACGGAGAGGGGAGCAGTACTTC. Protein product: CASSWGRRGEQYF.

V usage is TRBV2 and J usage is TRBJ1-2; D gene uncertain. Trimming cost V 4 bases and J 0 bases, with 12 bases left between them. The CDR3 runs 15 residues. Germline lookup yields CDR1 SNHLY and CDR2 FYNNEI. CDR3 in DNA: TGTGCCAGCAGTGCTGGAGCAGGAGCTAACTATGGCTACACCTTC. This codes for CASSAGAGANYGYTF.

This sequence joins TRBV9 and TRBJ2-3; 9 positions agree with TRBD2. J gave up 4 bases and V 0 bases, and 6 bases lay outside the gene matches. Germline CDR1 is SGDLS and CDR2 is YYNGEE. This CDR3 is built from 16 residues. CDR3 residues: CASSVDGSGRPDTQYF. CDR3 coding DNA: TGTGCCAGCAGCGTAGACGGTAGCGGGAGACCAGATACGCAGTATTTT.

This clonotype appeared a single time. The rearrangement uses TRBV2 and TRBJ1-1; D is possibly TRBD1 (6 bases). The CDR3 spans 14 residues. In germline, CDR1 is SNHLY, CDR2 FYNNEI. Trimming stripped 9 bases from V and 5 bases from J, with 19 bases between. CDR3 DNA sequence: TGTGCCAGACCCCCGGCACAGGGATCTACTGAAGCTTTCTTT. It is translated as CARPPAQGSTEAFF.

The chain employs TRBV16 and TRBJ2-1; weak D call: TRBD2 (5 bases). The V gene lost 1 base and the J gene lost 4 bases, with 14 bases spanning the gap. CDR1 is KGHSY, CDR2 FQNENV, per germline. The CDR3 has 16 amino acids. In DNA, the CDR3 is TGTGCCAGCAGCCAATATTGGGTAGCGATATACAATGAGCAGTTCTTC. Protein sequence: CASSQYWVAIYNEQFF.

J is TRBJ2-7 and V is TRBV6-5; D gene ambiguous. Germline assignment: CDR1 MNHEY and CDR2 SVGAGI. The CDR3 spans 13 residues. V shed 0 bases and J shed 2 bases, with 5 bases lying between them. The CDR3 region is CASSYSDAYEQYF. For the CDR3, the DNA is TGTGCCAGCAGTTACTCTGACGCCTACGAGCAGTACTTC.

CDR3 sequence (DNA): TGCAGTGCTCCGGCGACAATACCTAGCGGGGGAGACTGGGATGAGCAGTTCTTC. Encoded protein: CSAPATIPSGGDWDEQFF. The gene calls are TRBV20-1 and TRBJ2-1; 10 positions match TRBD2. Germline CDR1 and CDR2: DFQATT and SNEGSKA (reference sequence). V shed 5 bases, J shed 8 bases, and the junction held 21 bases outside the gene matches. The CDR3 is 18 amino acids.

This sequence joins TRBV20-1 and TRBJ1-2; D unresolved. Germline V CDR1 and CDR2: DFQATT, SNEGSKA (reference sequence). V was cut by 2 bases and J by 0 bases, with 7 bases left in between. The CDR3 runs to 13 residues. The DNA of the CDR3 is TGCAGTGCTAGATCAGATTCTAACTATGGCTACACCTTC. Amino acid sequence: CSARSDSNYGYTF.

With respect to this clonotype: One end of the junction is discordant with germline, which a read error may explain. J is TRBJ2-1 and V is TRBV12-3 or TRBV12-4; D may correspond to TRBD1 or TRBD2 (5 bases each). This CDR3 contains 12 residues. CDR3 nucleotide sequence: TGTGCCAGCAGTCTCCCCGGGACCGAGCCGTTCTTC. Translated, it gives CASSLPGTEPFF.

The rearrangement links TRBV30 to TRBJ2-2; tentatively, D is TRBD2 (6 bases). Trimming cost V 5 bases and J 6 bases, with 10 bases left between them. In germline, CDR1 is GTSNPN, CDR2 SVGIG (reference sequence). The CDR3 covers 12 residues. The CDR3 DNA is TGTGCCTGGTCTCTAGCGCCCGGGGAGCTGTTTTTT. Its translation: CAWSLAPGELFF.

The DNA of the CDR3 is TGCAGCGTTGGGTTGCGGGATGGCACCTACAATGAGCAGTTCTTC. Translation gives CSVGLRDGTYNEQFF. V and J are TRBV29-1 and TRBJ2-1; D perhaps matches TRBD2 (6 bases). Per the germline V gene, CDR1 is SQVTM and CDR2 is ANQGSEA. There are 15 residues in the CDR3. Trimming shortened V by 4 bases and J by 2 bases, and 15 bases separated the two germline ends.

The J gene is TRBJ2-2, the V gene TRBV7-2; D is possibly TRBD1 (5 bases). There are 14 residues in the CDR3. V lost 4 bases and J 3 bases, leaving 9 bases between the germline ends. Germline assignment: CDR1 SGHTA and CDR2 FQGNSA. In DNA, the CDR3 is TGTGCCAGCAGCTCCGGACACGACACCGGGGAGCTGTTTTTT. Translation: CASSSGHDTGELFF.

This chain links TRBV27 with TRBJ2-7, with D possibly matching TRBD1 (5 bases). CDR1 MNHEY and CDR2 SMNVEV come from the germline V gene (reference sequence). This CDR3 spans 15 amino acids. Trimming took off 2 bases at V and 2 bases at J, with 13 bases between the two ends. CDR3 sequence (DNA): TGTGCCAGCAGTTTAAGTTGGACAAATACCTACGAGCAGTACTTC. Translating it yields CASSLSWTNTYEQYF.

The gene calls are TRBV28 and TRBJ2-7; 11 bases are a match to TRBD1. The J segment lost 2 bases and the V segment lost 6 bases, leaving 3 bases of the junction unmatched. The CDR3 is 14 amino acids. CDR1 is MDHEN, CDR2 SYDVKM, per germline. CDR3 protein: CASRGTGGAYEQYF. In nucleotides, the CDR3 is TGTGCCAGCAGGGGGACAGGGGGAGCCTACGAGCAGTACTTC.

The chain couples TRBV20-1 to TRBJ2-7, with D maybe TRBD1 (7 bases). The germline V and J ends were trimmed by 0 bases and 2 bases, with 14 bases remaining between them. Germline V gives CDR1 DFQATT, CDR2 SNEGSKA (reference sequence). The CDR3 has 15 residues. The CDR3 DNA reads TGCAGTGCTAGAGATCAGGAGGGGGCCGCCTACGAGCAGTACTTC. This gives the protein CSARDQEGAAYEQYF.

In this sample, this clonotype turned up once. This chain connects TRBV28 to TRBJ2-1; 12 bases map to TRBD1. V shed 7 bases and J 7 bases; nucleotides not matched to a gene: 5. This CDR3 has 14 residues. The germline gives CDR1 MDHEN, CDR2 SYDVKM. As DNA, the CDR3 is TGTGCCAGCACCCGGGACAGGGGGCATAATGAGCAGTTCTTC. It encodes CASTRDRGHNEQFF. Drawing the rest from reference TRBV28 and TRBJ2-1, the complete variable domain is DVKVTQSSRYLVKRTGEKVFLECVQDMDHENMFWYRQDPGLGLRLIYFSYDVKMKEKGDIPEGYSVSREKKERFSLILESASTNQTSMYLCASTRDRGHNEQFFGPGTRLTVL.

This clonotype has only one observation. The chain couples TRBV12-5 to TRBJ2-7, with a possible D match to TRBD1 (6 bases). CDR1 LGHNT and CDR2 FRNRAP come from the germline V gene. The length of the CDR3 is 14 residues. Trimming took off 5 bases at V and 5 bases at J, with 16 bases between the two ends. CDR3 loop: CASGHDYRVHEQYF. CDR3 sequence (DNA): TGTGCTAGTGGTCACGATTACAGGGTCCACGAGCAGTACTTC.